This T cell receptor (beta chain) is from a study of blood T cell repertoires in COVID-19. The overall study: Some COVID-19 samples were acute and others convalescent; all came from the United States, Italy and Spain.

Authors' methods: Reference gene primer amplification yielded estimated nucleated cell counts. Method: immunoSEQ multiplex PCR; TCRdb's copy keeps in-frame clones and lacks some. V and J calls and clone size are copied from that table; D and trimming were computed from the DNA. The repertoire holds 150,000 to 200,000 clones, roughly 76% seen once, with less than 15% in the top ten. With 4 bases clipped from V and 2 bases from J, the junction kept 4 bases outside the gene matches. Germline-derived CDR1 and CDR2 are SGHRS and YFSETQ. The length of the CDR3 is 15 residues. Sequencing used peripheral blood. The V call is TRBV5-1, the J call TRBJ1-4; 8 nucleotides line up with TRBD1. The sequence was collected from an elderly woman with COVID-19, enrolled during active disease. The CDR3 DNA follows: TGCGCCAGCAGCCAGAACAGGGGGACTAATGAAAAACTGTTTTTT. Translation gives CASSQNRGTNEKLFF.